What follows are 20 T cell receptor beta chains derived from one specimen sequenced in a study of OX40 agonist ivuxolimab in advanced cancers. Profiled with immunoSEQ multiplex PCR; TCRdb holds only in-frame clones, not every one. The sample lists roughly 71,000 clones, 84% occurring once. The input for sequencing was CD4+ or CD8+ T cells sorted from blood, taken in a trial of the OX40 agonist ivuxolimab. These receptors came from an adult with an advanced solid tumor such as melanoma, head and neck, liver or kidney cancer.

This clone was picked up a small number of times. The chain recombines TRBV28 with TRBJ1-4; a weak D match, TRBD1 (5 bases). Per the germline V gene, CDR1 is MDHEN and CDR2 is SYDVKM. There are 16 residues in the CDR3. The V and J ends lost 5 bases and 7 bases respectively, with 20 bases between them. In nucleotides, the CDR3 is TGTGCCAGCAGTGGAAGCCAACCAGGGATGTCTGAAAAACTGTTTTTT. Protein sequence: CASSGSQPGMSEKLFF.

The chain carries TRBV11-3 and TRBJ2-1; 14 bases map to TRBD2. Germline V gives CDR1 SGHNT, CDR2 YENEEA. This CDR3 spans 16 amino acids. The junction had 10 bases not matched to a gene; V was cut back by 0 bases and J by 15 bases. The DNA of the CDR3 is TGTGCCAGCAGCTTAGAGACTAGCGGGAGGGCGCGCCCAGGGTTCTTC. Translation: CASSLETSGRARPGFF. Complete variable domain (other parts from reference TRBV11-3 and TRBJ2-1): EAGVVQSPRYKIIEKKQPVAFWCNPISGHNTLYWYLQNLGQGPELLIRYENEEAVDDSQLPKDRFSAERLKGVDSTLKIQPAELGDSAVYLCASSLETSGRARPGFFGPGTRLTVL.

The CDR3 here is CASSQGELDTGELFF. The DNA of the CDR3 is TGCGCCAGCAGCCAGGGAGAGTTGGACACCGGGGAGCTGTTTTTT. V gene TRBV4-3 combines with J gene TRBJ2-2, with D perhaps TRBD2 (5 bases). The CDR3 runs 15 residues. CDR1 is LGHNA and CDR2 is YSLEER in the germline V gene. Trimming shortened V by 3 bases and J by 3 bases, and 11 bases separated the two germline ends.

The chain uses TRBV5-4 and TRBJ2-5; perhaps TRBD1 as D (6 bases). V was trimmed by 1 base and J by 5 bases, leaving 9 bases between them. The CDR3 is 13 residues long. From germline, CDR1 is SGHNT and CDR2 YYREEE (reference sequence). The DNA for the CDR3 is TGTGCCAGCAGCTTGCGGGACAAGGAGACCCAGTACTTC. It codes for CASSLRDKETQYF.

This clone was seen just once. A much larger clonotype is one base distant, so this may be a read error. The same CDR3 is also encoded by other DNA sequences in this sample. V is TRBV7-2 and J is TRBJ2-7, with D unresolved. The V end was cut by 5 bases, the J end by 3 bases, with 5 bases between. The germline CDR1 and CDR2 sequences are SGHTA and FQGNSA. The CDR3 is 11 residues long. DNA for the CDR3: TGTGCCAGCAGCCCGTACTACGAGCAGTACTTC. Protein sequence: CASSPYYEQYF.

In DNA form, the CDR3 reads TGCGCCAGCAGCTTCTCCCAGGGAGGTACCTACGAGCAGTACTTC. As protein: CASSFSQGGTYEQYF. The chain uses TRBV5-1 and TRBJ2-7; tentative D call: TRBD2 (6 bases). Germline CDR1 and CDR2: SGHRS and YFSETQ. Trimming left V 2 bases short and J 2 bases short, with 14 bases between. The length of the CDR3 is 15 residues.

The gene calls are TRBV19 and TRBJ1-3, with D unclear. Germline V gene sequence: CDR1 LNHDA, CDR2 SQIVND (reference sequence). Trimming shortened V by 7 bases and J by 3 bases, and 16 bases separated the two germline ends. This CDR3 comprises 15 residues. CDR3 DNA sequence: TGTGCCAGTACCCCCGCGGTGGGCTTTGGAAACACCATATATTTT. It is translated as CASTPAVGFGNTIYF.

This chain links TRBV5-4 with TRBJ1-1, with D unclear. V lost 5 bases and J 0 bases, leaving 17 bases between the germline ends. The CDR3 loop spans 16 amino acids. The V gene's germline CDR1 is SGHNT and CDR2 YYREEE (reference sequence). The CDR3 DNA is TGTGCCAGCAGGCCGGATTTGACCAGTATGAACACTGAAGCTTTCTTT. The encoded protein is CASRPDLTSMNTEAFF.

J is TRBJ1-1 and V is TRBV28; no firm D call. Germline V gives CDR1 MDHEN, CDR2 SYDVKM. The CDR3 totals 14 residues. Trimming removed 5 bases at V and 3 bases at J, with 13 bases between. CDR3 in amino acids: CASSPPDTHTEAFF. The CDR3 DNA is TGTGCCAGCAGTCCCCCAGATACTCACACTGAAGCTTTCTTT.

The rearrangement links TRBV28 to TRBJ1-2; D call uncertain. Per germline, CDR1 MDHEN and CDR2 SYDVKM. The CDR3 totals 13 residues. V was pared by 5 bases and J by 7 bases, with 14 bases between. The CDR3 sequence is CASSLTSGRGYTF. The CDR3 DNA follows: TGTGCCAGCAGTCTAACCTCCGGACGTGGCTACACCTTC.

This clone was seen once. CDR3 DNA: TGTGCCAGCAGCTTGCGGGAGGGACCGACGAATGAGCAGTTCTTC. Its translation: CASSLREGPTNEQFF. The chain employs TRBV5-6 and TRBJ2-1; TRBD2 matches 8 bases. The V gene's germline CDR1 is SGHDT and CDR2 YYEEEE. The CDR3 length is 15 residues. After removal of 1 base from V and 7 bases from J, the junction contained 7 bases not matched to a gene.

This clone was seen a handful of times. The genes are TRBV4-1 and TRBJ1-1; no clear D gene. Germline V gene data show CDR1 as MGHRA and CDR2 as YSYEKL. V was shortened by 0 bases and J by 10 bases, with 15 bases between the two germline ends. The CDR3 is made up of 14 amino acids. In nucleotides, the CDR3 is TGCGCCAGCAGCCAAGATATGGACGGGATCCGAGCTTTCTTT. Translation: CASSQDMDGIRAFF.

The chain joins TRBV18 to TRBJ1-5; D is unclear. The CDR3 is 17 amino acids. Germline V lookup: CDR1 KGHSH, CDR2 LQKENI. The ends were cut back, 4 bases at V and 0 bases at J, with 16 bases in the middle. The CDR3 sequence: CASSLSPFQYSNQPQHF. In nucleotides, the CDR3 is TGTGCCAGCTCACTTAGCCCGTTTCAATATAGCAATCAGCCCCAGCATTTT.

This rearrangement joins TRBV7-9 to TRBJ1-4; D is possibly TRBD1 (6 bases). This CDR3 spans 13 amino acids. V gave up 8 bases and J gave up 6 bases, with 13 bases separating them. The germline CDR1 and CDR2 sequences are SEHNR and FQNEAQ (reference sequence). CDR3 sequence (DNA): TGTGCCAGCTCGCAGGACAGCTATGAAAAACTGTTTTTT. Protein: CASSQDSYEKLFF.

In its sample, this clone was seen once. This chain connects TRBV28 to TRBJ1-2; 8 bases map to TRBD1. Germline V CDR1 and CDR2: MDHEN, SYDVKM. After removal of 2 bases from V and 5 bases from J, the junction contained 7 bases not matched to a gene. The length of the CDR3 is 15 residues. This CDR3 is CASSLGQGGGYGYTF. The DNA for the CDR3 is TGTGCCAGCAGTTTAGGACAGGGTGGGGGTTATGGCTACACCTTC.

The chain links TRBV5-1 to TRBJ2-7; the match to TRBD1 covers 7 bases. The germline V gene has CDR1 SGHRS and CDR2 YFSETQ. The CDR3 is made up of 14 amino acids. The junction had 8 bases not matched to a gene; V was cut back by 4 bases and J by 4 bases. The CDR3 region has the DNA TGCGCCAGCAGCCCGACAGGGCTCCCGTACGAGCAGTACTTC. Its protein is CASSPTGLPYEQYF. Full variable domain (rest looked up from reference TRBV5-1 and TRBJ2-7): KAGVTQTPRYLIKTRGQQVTLSCSPISGHRSVSWYQQTPGQGLQFLFEYFSETQRNKGNFPGRFSGRQFSNSRSEMNVSTLELGDSALYLCASSPTGLPYEQYFGPGTRLTVT.

This rearrangement joins TRBV4-1 to TRBJ1-1; unclear D gene. Trimming stripped 0 bases from V and 1 base from J, with 9 bases between. CDR1 and CDR2 from the germline V gene are MGHRA and YSYEKL. The CDR3 is made up of 15 amino acids. The CDR3 DNA reads as TGCGCCAGCAGCCAAGAACCTGGGCAGAACACTGAAGCTTTCTTT. Encoded protein: CASSQEPGQNTEAFF.

This sequence joins TRBV7-2 and TRBJ2-7; 7 nucleotides agree with TRBD1. The CDR3 has 13 amino acids. Germline V gene sequence: CDR1 SGHTA, CDR2 FQGNSA. V lost 4 bases to trimming and J lost 3 bases; unmatched junction nucleotides: 3. CDR3 DNA sequence: TGTGCCAGCAGCTGGGACAGTAACTACGAGCAGTACTTC. Its translation: CASSWDSNYEQYF.

V and J are TRBV11-3 and TRBJ2-3; the D call may be TRBD1 or TRBD2 (5 bases each). The CDR3 is made up of 16 amino acids. The ends were cut back, 5 bases at V and 3 bases at J, with 18 bases in the middle. Germline values: CDR1 SGHNT, CDR2 YENEEA. The CDR3 is CASSPSFEGRTDTQYF. The CDR3 nucleotides are TGTGCCAGCAGCCCCTCATTTGAGGGACGGACAGATACGCAGTATTTT.

The gene calls are TRBV18 and TRBJ2-5; 7 bases are shared with TRBD1. The CDR3 has 17 residues. Germline values: CDR1 KGHSH, CDR2 LQKENI. V lost 3 bases to trimming and J lost 2 bases; unmatched junction nucleotides: 12. The CDR3 is CASSPDTLGDSQETQYF. CDR3 nucleotides: TGTGCCAGCTCACCCGACACGCTAGGGGACAGTCAAGAGACCCAGTACTTC.